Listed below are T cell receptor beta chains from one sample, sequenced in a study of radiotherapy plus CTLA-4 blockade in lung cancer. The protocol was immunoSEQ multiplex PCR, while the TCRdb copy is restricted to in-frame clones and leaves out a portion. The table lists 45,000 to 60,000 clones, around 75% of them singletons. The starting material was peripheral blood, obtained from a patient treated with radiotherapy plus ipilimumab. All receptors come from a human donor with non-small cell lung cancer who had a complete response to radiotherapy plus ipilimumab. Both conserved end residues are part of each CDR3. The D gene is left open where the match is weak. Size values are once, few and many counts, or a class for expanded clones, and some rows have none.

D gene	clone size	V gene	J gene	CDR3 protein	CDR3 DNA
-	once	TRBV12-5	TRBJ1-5	CASAPFLDSYQPQHF	TGTGCTAGTGCCCCTTTCCTGGACAGCTATCAGCCCCAGCATTTT
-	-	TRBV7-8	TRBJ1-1	CASTKIGGYMNTEAFF	TGTGCCAGCACCAAGATAGGGGGTTACATGAACACTGAAGCTTTCTTT
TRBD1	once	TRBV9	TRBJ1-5	CASSSGQGNQPQHF	TGTGCCAGCAGCTCGGGACAGGGAAATCAGCCCCAGCATTTT
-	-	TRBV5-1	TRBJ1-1	CASSLGLATLATDTEAFF	TGCGCCAGCAGCTTGGGCCTAGCGACATTGGCTACGGACACTGAAGCTTTCTTT
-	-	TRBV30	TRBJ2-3	CAWKPAGLTDTQYF	TGTGCCTGGAAGCCAGCGGGTCTCACAGATACGCAGTATTTT
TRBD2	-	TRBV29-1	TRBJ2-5	CSAPGTSGRAETQYF	TGCAGCGCCCCCGGGACTAGCGGGAGGGCTGAGACCCAGTACTTC
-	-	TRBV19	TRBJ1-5	CASSRTGGASNQPQHF	TGTGCCAGTAGTAGGACGGGGGGGGCTAGCAATCAGCCCCAGCATTTT
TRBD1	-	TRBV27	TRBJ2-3	CASSQTGTGVIDTQYF	TGTGCCAGCAGTCAAACCGGGACAGGGGTGATAGATACGCAGTATTTT
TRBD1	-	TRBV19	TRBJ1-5	CASSRDREYSQPQHF	TGTGCCAGTAGTAGGGACAGGGAATATTCTCAGCCCCAGCATTTT
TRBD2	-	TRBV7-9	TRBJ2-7	CASSNYGGGAEQYF	TGTGCCAGCAGCAACTACGGGGGGGGCGCGGAGCAGTACTTC
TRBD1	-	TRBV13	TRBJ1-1	CATFRQGASSTEAFF	TGTGCCACCTTCCGACAGGGGGCTTCGTCGACTGAAGCTTTCTTT
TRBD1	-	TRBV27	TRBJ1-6	CASSLRQGNSPLHF	TGTGCCAGCAGTCTTAGACAGGGGAATTCACCCCTCCACTTT
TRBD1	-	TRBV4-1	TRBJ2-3	CASSQNEQGAVTDTQYF	TGCGCCAGCAGCCAGAACGAACAGGGGGCCGTGACAGATACGCAGTATTTT
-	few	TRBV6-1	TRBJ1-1	CASSVGTLAEAFF	TGTGCCAGCAGTGTCGGGACACTGGCTGAAGCTTTCTTT
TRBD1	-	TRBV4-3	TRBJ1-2	CASSTGQGGFGGYTF	TGCGCCAGCAGCACGGGACAGGGAGGGTTTGGTGGCTACACCTTC
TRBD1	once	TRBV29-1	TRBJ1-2	CSVGPGTGVGYTF	TGCAGCGTTGGGCCCGGGACAGGGGTTGGCTACACCTTC
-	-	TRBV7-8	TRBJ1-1	CASSFSRGTEAFF	TGTGCCAGCAGCTTTAGTCGGGGGACTGAAGCTTTCTTT
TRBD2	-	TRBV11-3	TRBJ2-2	CASSWTSGFFDTGELFF	TGTGCCAGCTCCTGGACTAGCGGGTTTTTCGACACCGGGGAGCTGTTTTTT
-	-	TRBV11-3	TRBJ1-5	CASSFGFNQPQHF	TGTGCCAGCAGCTTCGGGTTCAATCAGCCCCAGCATTTT
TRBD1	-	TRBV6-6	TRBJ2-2	CASRGTGGSGELFF	TGTGCCAGCAGAGGGACAGGCGGATCCGGGGAGCTGTTTTTT
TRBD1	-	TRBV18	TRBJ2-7	CASSPPGQGVEQYF	TGTGCCAGCTCACCACCGGGACAGGGAGTCGAGCAGTACTTC
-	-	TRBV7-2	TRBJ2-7	CASSPSAQQGLGEQYF	TGTGCCAGCAGCCCCTCCGCACAGCAGGGCCTAGGCGAGCAGTACTTC
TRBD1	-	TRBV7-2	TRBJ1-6	CASSLDQGAGSPLHF	TGTGCCAGCAGCTTAGACCAGGGGGCCGGTTCACCCCTCCACTTT
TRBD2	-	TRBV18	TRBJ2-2	CASSPPSAGGPGSGELFF	TGTGCCAGCTCCCCACCTTCGGCGGGAGGGCCAGGTTCCGGGGAGCTGTTTTTT
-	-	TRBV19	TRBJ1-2	CASRPRFGARGYTF	TGTGCCAGTAGGCCCCGGTTTGGGGCGCGAGGCTACACCTTC
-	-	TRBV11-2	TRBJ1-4	CASSDGGRNNEKLFF	TGTGCCAGCAGCGACGGGGGACGGAACAATGAAAAACTGTTTTTT
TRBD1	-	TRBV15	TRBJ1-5	CATSIGLDRENQPQHF	TGTGCCACCAGCATAGGGCTCGACAGGGAAAATCAGCCCCAGCATTTT
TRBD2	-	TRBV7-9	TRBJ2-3	CASSLAGVTDTQYF	TGTGCCAGCAGTCTAGCGGGAGTTACAGATACGCAGTATTTT
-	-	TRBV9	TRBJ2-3	CASSLTMLADTQYF	TGTGCCAGCAGCCTAACTATGCTCGCAGATACGCAGTATTTT
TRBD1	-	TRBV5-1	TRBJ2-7	CASSSSGQGPYEQYF	TGCGCCAGCAGCAGCAGCGGACAGGGCCCCTACGAGCAGTACTTC
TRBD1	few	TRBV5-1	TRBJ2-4	CASSSSGTGGLNIQYF	TGCGCCAGCAGCTCCTCCGGGACAGGGGGCCTAAACATTCAGTACTTC
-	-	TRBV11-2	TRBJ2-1	CASSPLWANEQFF	TGTGCCAGCAGCCCCCTTTGGGCGAATGAGCAGTTCTTC
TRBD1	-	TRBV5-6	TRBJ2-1	CASSSGQVNYNEQFF	TGTGCCAGCAGCTCGGGACAGGTAAACTACAATGAGCAGTTCTTC
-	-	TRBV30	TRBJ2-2	CAWSVLGAGDTGELFF	TGTGCCTGGAGTGTATTGGGGGCGGGGGACACCGGGGAGCTGTTTTTT
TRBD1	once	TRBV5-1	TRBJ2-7	CASSWTGDYEQYF	TGCGCCAGCAGCTGGACAGGGGACTACGAGCAGTACTTC
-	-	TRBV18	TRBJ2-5	CASSPTPDSRGETQYF	TGTGCCAGCTCACCGACACCGGATTCGCGGGGAGAGACCCAGTACTTC
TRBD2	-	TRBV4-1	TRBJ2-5	CASSRPFGTSGGPETQYF	TGCGCCAGCAGCCGGCCCTTCGGGACTAGCGGGGGTCCAGAGACCCAGTACTTC